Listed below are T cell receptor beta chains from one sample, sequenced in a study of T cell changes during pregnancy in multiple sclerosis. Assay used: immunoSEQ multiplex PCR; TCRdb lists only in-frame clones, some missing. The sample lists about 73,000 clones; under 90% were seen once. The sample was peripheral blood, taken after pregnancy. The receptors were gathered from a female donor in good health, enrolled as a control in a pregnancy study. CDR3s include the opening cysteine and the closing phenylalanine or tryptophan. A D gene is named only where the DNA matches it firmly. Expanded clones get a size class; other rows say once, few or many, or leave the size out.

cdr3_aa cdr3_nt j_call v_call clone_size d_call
CASSDVGQAPAFF TGTGCCAGCAGTGACGTTGGACAGGCCCCCGCTTTCTTT TRBJ1-1 TRBV6-1 few TRBD1
CASSLEREGVKNIQYF TGTGCCAGCAGCTTAGAGCGGGAGGGTGTCAAAAACATTCAGTACTTC TRBJ2-4 TRBV11-3 - TRBD2
CASGPQTGRQPQHF TGTGCCAGCGGTCCCCAAACAGGGAGACAGCCCCAGCATTTT TRBJ1-5 TRBV28 - -
CAWGPRPRGSRGYTF TGTGCCTGGGGCCCCCGACCGCGAGGGTCGCGTGGCTACACCTTC TRBJ1-2 TRBV30 - -
CAWSVPRGKSPLHF TGTGCCTGGAGTGTACCCAGGGGGAAATCACCCCTCCACTTT TRBJ1-6 TRBV30 - TRBD1
CATKTPDRGPEAFF TGTGCCACCAAAACCCCGGACAGGGGGCCCGAAGCTTTCTTT TRBJ1-1 TRBV2 - TRBD1
CASRLDRDQPQHF TGTGCCAGCAGGTTGGACAGGGATCAGCCCCAGCATTTT TRBJ1-5 TRBV6-5 - TRBD1
CASSLSPRGSSYNEQFF TGCGCCAGCAGCTTGTCCCCTCGCGGGAGCTCCTACAATGAGCAGTTCTTC TRBJ2-1 TRBV5-1 - TRBD2
CASLKIGGASNYGYTF TGTGCCAGCCTCAAAATCGGGGGGGCGTCTAATTATGGCTACACCTTC TRBJ1-2 TRBV5-6 - -
CAWSPTGVNTGELFF TGTGCCTGGAGCCCTACAGGGGTGAACACCGGGGAGCTGTTTTTT TRBJ2-2 TRBV30 - TRBD1
CASSSLRGSGNQPQHF TGTGCCAGCAGCTCCCTTAGGGGGAGTGGCAATCAGCCCCAGCATTTT TRBJ1-5 TRBV5-6 - -
CASTPDNRSNQPQHF TGTGCCAGCACCCCCGACAACCGAAGCAATCAGCCCCAGCATTTT TRBJ1-5 TRBV6-5 - -
CASSQEISNEKLFF TGTGCCAGCAGCCAAGAAATATCTAATGAAAAACTGTTTTTT TRBJ1-4 TRBV14 - -
CASSAERVSNQPQHF TGTGCCAGCAGTGCGGAGCGGGTTAGCAATCAGCCCCAGCATTTT TRBJ1-5 TRBV6-1 - -
CASSLVPGGEQYF TGTGCCAGCAGCTTAGTGCCAGGGGGCGAGCAGTACTTC TRBJ2-7 TRBV7-9 - TRBD1
CASSFGAGIYEQYF TGCGCCAGCAGCTTCGGGGCGGGAATCTACGAGCAGTACTTC TRBJ2-7 TRBV5-1 once -
CASSLAGPYTDTQYF TGCGCCAGCAGCCTAGCGGGACCTTACACAGATACGCAGTATTTT TRBJ2-3 TRBV5-1 - TRBD2
CSAPGGYTF TGCAGTGCCCCGGGAGGCTACACCTTC TRBJ1-2 TRBV20-1 - -
CASSQNARGSGYEQYF TGTGCCAGCAGCCAGAATGCCAGAGGGTCGGGCTACGAGCAGTACTTC TRBJ2-7 TRBV4-2 - -
CASSPGGSPLHF TGCGCCAGCAGCCCGGGAGGTTCACCCCTCCACTTT TRBJ1-6 TRBV4-1 few -
CASIRGSYEQYF TGTGCCAGCATCCGGGGATCCTACGAGCAGTACTTC TRBJ2-7 TRBV2 few -
CASSQDELALNTGELFF TGTGCCAGCAGCCAAGACGAACTAGCGCTCAACACCGGGGAGCTGTTTTTT TRBJ2-2 TRBV14 - TRBD2
CASSVGAGSEAFF TGTGCCAGCAGCGTAGGTGCGGGGTCTGAAGCTTTCTTT TRBJ1-1 TRBV9 - -
CASSLDGTGGRRETQYF TGCGCCAGCAGCTTGGATGGGACTGGCGGGAGGAGGGAGACCCAGTACTTC TRBJ2-5 TRBV5-1 - TRBD2
CASRPTSGSSYEQYF TGTGCCAGCAGACCAACTAGCGGGAGCTCCTACGAGCAGTACTTC TRBJ2-7 TRBV6-1 - TRBD2
CASSEGDRPPLAGGRTGELFF TGTGCCAGCAGTGAAGGGGACAGGCCACCTCTAGCGGGGGGTAGGACCGGGGAGCTGTTTTTT TRBJ2-2 TRBV6-1 - TRBD2
CSVGDTRNTIYF TGCAGCGTGGGGGACACCAGAAACACCATATATTTT TRBJ1-3 TRBV29-1 few -
CASSQDGLAENIQYF TGTGCCAGCAGCCAAGATGGGCTAGCGGAAAACATTCAGTACTTC TRBJ2-4 TRBV4-2 - TRBD2
CSVSSGSPNGYTF TGCAGCGTTTCCTCCGGGTCCCCAAATGGCTACACCTTC TRBJ1-2 TRBV29-1 - -
CARRTDRAPNTPGTEAFF TGTGCCAGACGCACCGACAGGGCTCCGAACACTCCGGGTACTGAAGCTTTCTTT TRBJ1-1 TRBV5-3 - TRBD1
CASGTGGGLRHF TGTGCCAGTGGGACAGGGGGCGGCCTTCGGCATTTT TRBJ1-5 TRBV19 - TRBD1
CASSGRDYGYTF TGTGCCAGCAGCGGCCGGGACTATGGCTACACCTTC TRBJ1-2 TRBV7-9 - -
CASSEAWTGAGELFF TGTGCCAGCAGTGAAGCCTGGACAGGGGCCGGGGAGCTGTTTTTT TRBJ2-2 TRBV6-1 once TRBD1
CASSPASGSYNEQFF TGTGCCAGCAGTCCGGCTAGCGGCTCCTACAATGAGCAGTTCTTC TRBJ2-1 TRBV6-4 - TRBD2
CASSLSGGSQETQYF TGTGCCAGCAGCTTATCCGGGGGAAGTCAAGAGACCCAGTACTTC TRBJ2-5 TRBV7-9 - -
CASSLGPFSEQYF TGTGCCAGCAGCTTGGGTCCTTTCTCCGAGCAGTACTTC TRBJ2-7 TRBV5-6 - -
CASSRGDGTARHTQYF TGTGCCAGCAGCCGAGGGGACGGGACAGCACGCCATACGCAGTATTTT TRBJ2-3 TRBV7-8 - TRBD1
CASSFSGEDGYTF TGTGCCAGCAGCTTCTCTGGGGAGGATGGCTACACCTTC TRBJ1-2 TRBV5-5 - -
CASSLVGGGVGSGANVLTF TGTGCCAGCAGCCTGGTGGGGGGGGGCGTAGGCTCTGGGGCCAACGTCCTGACTTTC TRBJ2-6 TRBV11-2 once -